These 30 T cell receptor beta chains were all obtained from the same sample, sequenced in a study of cytomegalovirus exposure and HLA in healthy donors. The PCR contained 60 Vbeta and 13 Jbeta primers. This table comes from immunoSEQ multiplex PCR, and its TCRdb copy is limited to in-frame clones, with some not included. Counted here are around 91,000 clones, just under 80% occurring once; the ten biggest clones make up just under 2.5%. Sequencing input: PBMCs. These receptor sequences come from a male donor in good health and CMV-seropositive.

The genes are TRBV19 and TRBJ2-7; 9 nucleotides agree with TRBD1. CDR1 is LNHDA, CDR2 SQIVND, per germline (reference sequence). The CDR3 runs to 14 residues. V dropped 3 bases and J dropped 6; count of bases not matched to a gene: 6. The CDR3 coding sequence is TGTGCCAGTAGTATGGGACAGGGCCCTAGCGAGCAGTACTTC. Its translation: CASSMGQGPSEQYF. Full variable domain (rest looked up from reference TRBV19 and TRBJ2-7): DGGITQSPKYLFRKEGQNVTLSCEQNLNHDAMYWYRQDPGQGLRLIYYSQIVNDFQKGDIAEGYSVSREKKESFPLTVTSAQKNPTAFYLCASSMGQGPSEQYFGPGTRLTVT.

V usage is TRBV15 and J usage is TRBJ2-2, with 7 bases identical to TRBD1. The trim removed 7 bases at V and 3 bases at J, leaving 5 bases unmatched. This CDR3 spans 14 amino acids. Germline V lookup: CDR1 LNHNV, CDR2 YYDKDF (reference sequence). CDR3 region: CATTVGTDTGELFF. CDR3 nucleotides: TGTGCCACCACGGTCGGGACAGACACCGGGGAGCTGTTTTTT.

The V gene is TRBV19, the J gene TRBJ2-1, with TRBD2 matching over 13 bases. V lost 1 base, J lost 7 bases, and 4 bases stayed unmatched. The CDR3 is 16 residues long. CDR1 is LNHDA and CDR2 is SQIVND in the germline V gene (reference sequence). This CDR3 is CASSIALAGGFNEQFF. The CDR3 DNA follows: TGTGCCAGTAGTATAGCACTAGCGGGAGGGTTTAATGAGCAGTTCTTC. The full variable domain, its missing parts supplied by reference TRBV19 and TRBJ2-1, is DGGITQSPKYLFRKEGQNVTLSCEQNLNHDAMYWYRQDPGQGLRLIYYSQIVNDFQKGDIAEGYSVSREKKESFPLTVTSAQKNPTAFYLCASSIALAGGFNEQFFGPGTRLTVL.

This rearrangement joins TRBV28 to TRBJ2-5; maybe TRBD2 (5 bases). CDR1 is MDHEN and CDR2 is SYDVKM in the germline V gene. Trimming stripped 6 bases from V and 1 base from J, with 9 bases between. The CDR3 sequence is 13 residues long. The CDR3 region has the DNA TGTGCCAGCAGCGGTGGGAGCCAAGAGACCCAGTACTTC. It yields the protein CASSGGSQETQYF.

The V gene is TRBV15, the J gene TRBJ2-7, with 7 bases matching TRBD1. Per the germline V gene, CDR1 is LNHNV and CDR2 is YYDKDF (reference sequence). The V and J ends lost 3 bases and 0 bases, in that order; junction bases with no gene match: 8. This CDR3 region has 16 residues. This CDR3 is CATSSRGQPPSYEQYF. In nucleotides, the CDR3 is TGTGCCACCAGCAGTCGGGGACAGCCCCCCTCCTACGAGCAGTACTTC. Full variable domain (missing parts from reference TRBV15 and TRBJ2-7): DAMVIQNPRYQVTQFGKPVTLSCSQTLNHNVMYWYQQKSSQAPKLLFHYYDKDFNNEADTPDNFQSRRPNTSFCFLDIRSPGLGDTAMYLCATSSRGQPPSYEQYFGPGTRLTVT.

The gene calls are TRBV19 and TRBJ1-5; TRBD1 might be the D (6 bases). The CDR3 consists of 17 residues. V lost 3 bases and J 1 base, leaving 16 bases between the germline ends. Germline loops: CDR1 LNHDA, CDR2 SQIVND (reference sequence). The CDR3 region is CASSISRGAGSNQPQHF. The CDR3, as DNA: TGTGCCAGTAGTATTTCCAGGGGTGCTGGGAGCAATCAGCCCCAGCATTTT.

CDR3 coding DNA: TGTGCCAGCAGTTGGACAGGGAAGGGTGAAAAACTGTTTTTT. Amino acids: CASSWTGKGEKLFF. V is TRBV28 and J is TRBJ1-4, with 8 bases lining up with TRBD1. Germline assignment: CDR1 MDHEN and CDR2 SYDVKM. The J segment lost 7 bases and the V segment lost 4 bases, leaving 5 bases of the junction unmatched. The CDR3 contains 14 residues.

The chain uses TRBV5-8 and TRBJ2-3, with D possibly matching TRBD1 (6 bases). V was shortened by 3 bases and J by 7 bases, with 18 bases between the two germline ends. Germline V gene lookup returns CDR1 SGHTS and CDR2 YDEGEE. The CDR3 totals 15 residues. The CDR3 DNA follows: TGTGCCAGCAGCTATCAGCAGACAGGCTACAATACGCAGTATTTT. Protein: CASSYQQTGYNTQYF.

The V and J genes are TRBV28 and TRBJ2-7; D is ambiguous. CDR1 is MDHEN, CDR2 SYDVKM, per germline. CDR3 size: 13 residues. Trimming cost V 1 base and J 0 bases, with 4 bases left between them. The CDR3 spells CASSLYFSYEQYF. The CDR3 bases are TGTGCCAGCAGTTTATACTTCTCCTACGAGCAGTACTTC.

The chain is built from TRBV7-2 and TRBJ2-7, with TRBD1 matching 12 bases. The V gene end was trimmed by 1 base and the J gene end by 5 bases; junction bases not matched to a gene: 15. The CDR3 runs 19 residues. The germline gives CDR1 SGHTA, CDR2 FQGNSA. The CDR3 loop reads CASSLVPIGGTGGADEQYF. CDR3 sequence (DNA): TGTGCCAGCAGCTTAGTCCCCATTGGAGGGACAGGGGGCGCCGACGAGCAGTACTTC.

This rearrangement joins TRBV10-2 to TRBJ2-5; 9 bases line up with TRBD2. Trimming cost V 6 bases and J 11 bases; bases outside gene matches: 7. Per germline, CDR1 WSHSY and CDR2 SAAADI. This CDR3 comprises 12 residues. The CDR3 nucleotides read TGCGCCAGCAGGGGACTAGCTCGGGAGCAGTACTTC. Encoded protein: CASRGLAREQYF.

This clone appeared once. The chain is built from TRBV9 and TRBJ2-2, with 15 positions matching TRBD2. The length of the CDR3 is 16 residues. Germline V gene data show CDR1 as SGDLS and CDR2 as YYNGEE. V trimming: 0 bases; J trimming: 7 bases; junction bases outside the gene matches: 1. CDR3 loop: CASSVGTSGRVGELFF. CDR3 sequence (DNA): TGTGCCAGCAGCGTAGGGACTAGCGGGAGGGTCGGGGAGCTGTTTTTT. Filled out from reference TRBV9 and TRBJ2-2, the complete variable domain reads DSGVTQTPKHLITATGQRVTLRCSPRSGDLSVYWYQQSLDQGLQFLIQYYNGEERAKGNILERFSAQQFPDLHSELNLSSLELGDSALYFCASSVGTSGRVGELFFGEGSRLTVL.

CDR3 bases: TGTGCCAGCAGCCTGGGAGGACAGGTTTTAAAGCAGTACTTC. It specifies CASSLGGQVLKQYF. This sequence joins TRBV7-2 and TRBJ2-7; TRBD1 is a possible D gene (7 bases). Germline V CDR1 and CDR2: SGHTA, FQGNSA. Between the trimmed V and J ends, which lost 5 bases and 8 bases, there was a span of 19 bases. This CDR3 comprises 14 residues.

A few counts support this clone. The chain uses TRBV27 and TRBJ2-6; D remains ambiguous. This CDR3 contains 14 residues. With 0 bases removed from V and 7 bases from J, the gap between germline ends came to 7 bases. Germline CDR1 reads MNHEY; CDR2 reads SMNVEV (reference sequence). This CDR3 is CASSLSSVANVLTF. In DNA form, the CDR3 reads TGTGCCAGCAGTTTATCGTCGGTCGCCAACGTCCTGACTTTC.

The chain links TRBV5-6 to TRBJ1-5, with a weak D call TRBD1 (6 bases). The CDR3 is 15 amino acids. CDR1 SGHDT and CDR2 YYEEEE come from the germline V gene. V lost 5 bases and J lost 5, with 17 bases in between. Written as DNA, the CDR3 is TGTGCCAGCAGTAGAAGGGCAGGGACATATCAGCCCCAGCATTTT. Its protein product is CASSRRAGTYQPQHF.

The chain carries TRBV7-3 and TRBJ2-7; tentative D call: TRBD2 (5 bases). The CDR3 has 13 residues. Germline lookup yields CDR1 SGHTA and CDR2 FQGTGA. V dropped 1 base and J dropped 9 bases, with 13 bases sitting between them. The CDR3 here is CASSLSPRDGQYF. CDR3 bases: TGTGCCAGCAGCTTAAGTCCCCGGGATGGGCAGTACTTC.

The rearrangement links TRBV6-1 to TRBJ2-1; 13 nucleotides align to TRBD2. CDR3 length: 19 amino acids. The trim removed 0 bases at V and 0 bases at J, leaving 5 bases unmatched. Germline V gives CDR1 MNHNS, CDR2 SASEGT. CDR3 nucleotides: TGTGCCAGCAGTGAAGCAGGGACTAGCGGGATAGCCTCCTACAATGAGCAGTTCTTC. Translating gives CASSEAGTSGIASYNEQFF.

This rearrangement joins TRBV7-2 to TRBJ2-7; weak D call: TRBD2 (5 bases). Germline V gives CDR1 SGHTA, CDR2 FQGNSA. V was cut by 4 bases and J by 4 bases, with 20 bases left in between. CDR3 size: 16 residues. CDR3 loop: CASSSRGSGSMYEQYF. In DNA, the CDR3 is TGTGCCAGCAGCTCCCGGGGTAGTGGGAGTATGTACGAGCAGTACTTC.

The chain links TRBV7-8 to TRBJ2-7, with a weak D call TRBD2 (6 bases). V lost 3 bases and J lost 0, with 21 bases in between. The CDR3 runs 18 residues. Germline loops: CDR1 SGHVS, CDR2 FQNEAQ. CDR3 sequence: CASSLIVAGSASSYEQYF. The CDR3 DNA sequence: TGTGCCAGCAGCTTGATAGTGGCCGGGAGCGCGAGCTCCTACGAGCAGTACTTC.

The genes are TRBV6-5 and TRBJ1-4; D gene uncertain. V was trimmed by 2 bases and J by 4 bases, leaving 8 bases between them. Germline-derived CDR1 and CDR2 are MNHEY and SVGAGI. The CDR3 has 14 amino acids. In nucleotides, the CDR3 is TGTGCCAGCAGTTACCGAGGATATAATGAAAAACTGTTTTTT. This gives the protein CASSYRGYNEKLFF.

CDR3 coding DNA: TGTGCCAGCTCCCCCGGGGGAGGGTCCAATCAGCCCCAGCATTTT. Translating it yields CASSPGGGSNQPQHF. The chain joins TRBV18 to TRBJ1-5; D perhaps matches TRBD1 (5 bases). Germline-derived CDR1 and CDR2 are KGHSH and LQKENI. The CDR3 consists of 15 residues. Between the trimmed V and J ends, which lost 6 bases and 3 bases, there was a span of 15 bases.

The chain is built from TRBV7-2 and TRBJ2-7; 7 nucleotides line up with TRBD2. The CDR3 covers 16 residues. Germline-derived CDR1 and CDR2 are SGHTA and FQGNSA. Trimming cost V 5 bases and J 0 bases; bases outside gene matches: 10. CDR3 loop: CASSPSGGITSYEQYF. The CDR3 nucleotides are TGTGCCAGCAGCCCGTCCGGGGGGATTACCTCCTACGAGCAGTACTTC.

A remark on this clone: One junction end does not reproduce the germline sequence, and a read error may be involved. The chain uses TRBV5-1 and TRBJ1-1; TRBD1 agrees at 9 bases. This CDR3 is built from 17 residues. In germline, CDR1 is SGHRS, CDR2 YFSETQ. CDR3 residues: CVSSLSGTGWTNTEAFF. The CDR3 region has the DNA TGCGTCAGCAGCCTATCAGGGACAGGGTGGACGAACACTGAAGCTTTCTTT.

The V and J genes are TRBV25-1 and TRBJ2-1, with 9 positions matching TRBD2. With 4 bases clipped from V and 11 bases from J, the junction kept 9 bases outside the gene matches. Looked up from germline, CDR1 is MGHDK and CDR2 is SYGVNS. The CDR3 is 14 amino acids. CDR3 residues: CASSATGTSLKQFF. The DNA of the CDR3 is TGTGCCAGCAGTGCCACCGGGACTAGCCTAAAGCAGTTCTTC.

This chain links TRBV19 with TRBJ2-3; the D gene is possibly TRBD1 (6 bases). The CDR3 totals 13 residues. Trimming removed 5 bases from V and 4 bases from J, with 10 bases in between. Germline-derived CDR1 and CDR2 are LNHDA and SQIVND (reference sequence). This chain's CDR3 is CASSYRVADTQYF. As DNA, the CDR3 is TGTGCCAGTAGTTACAGGGTTGCAGATACGCAGTATTTT.

The chain links TRBV5-8 to TRBJ2-1; the D is unclear. V was pared by 1 base and J by 10 bases, with 9 bases between. Germline V gene lookup returns CDR1 SGHTS and CDR2 YDEGEE. The CDR3 is made up of 12 amino acids. CDR3 bases: TGTGCCAGCAGCTTGAAATGGCCGGAGCAGTTCTTC. Protein product: CASSLKWPEQFF.

The chain recombines TRBV18 with TRBJ2-3, with no clear D. The CDR3 length is 14 residues. V was pared by 2 bases and J by 3 bases, with 9 bases between. Germline assignment: CDR1 KGHSH and CDR2 LQKENI. CDR3 bases: TGTGCCAGCTCACCAATTCGGAGTACAGATACGCAGTATTTT. Amino acid sequence: CASSPIRSTDTQYF.

The chain links TRBV19 to TRBJ1-5; D not resolved. Germline V CDR1 and CDR2: LNHDA, SQIVND (reference sequence). This CDR3 has 16 residues. V lost 1 base to trimming and J lost 0 bases, with 10 bases between them. CDR3 bases: TGTGCCAGTAGTATAGTGGCGGATTATAGCAATCAGCCCCAGCATTTT. This sequence encodes CASSIVADYSNQPQHF.

The chain combines TRBV6-5 with TRBJ2-1; 10 nucleotides line up with TRBD2. The germline V gene encodes CDR1 MNHEY and CDR2 SVGAGI. V trimming: 5 bases; J trimming: 8 bases; junction bases outside the gene matches: 9. The length of the CDR3 is 15 residues. The CDR3 is CASSLGTSDLDEQFF. In DNA form, the CDR3 reads TGTGCCAGCAGTCTCGGGACTAGCGATTTGGATGAGCAGTTCTTC.

The chain carries TRBV4-2 and TRBJ2-7, with TRBD2 identical over 11 bases. The J segment lost 0 bases and the V segment lost 0 bases, leaving 1 base of the junction unmatched. Germline-derived CDR1 and CDR2 are LGHNA and YNFKEQ. The CDR3 is 16 amino acids. This CDR3 reads CASSQDGTSGSYEQYF. The CDR3 DNA is TGTGCCAGCAGCCAAGATGGGACTAGCGGCTCCTACGAGCAGTACTTC.